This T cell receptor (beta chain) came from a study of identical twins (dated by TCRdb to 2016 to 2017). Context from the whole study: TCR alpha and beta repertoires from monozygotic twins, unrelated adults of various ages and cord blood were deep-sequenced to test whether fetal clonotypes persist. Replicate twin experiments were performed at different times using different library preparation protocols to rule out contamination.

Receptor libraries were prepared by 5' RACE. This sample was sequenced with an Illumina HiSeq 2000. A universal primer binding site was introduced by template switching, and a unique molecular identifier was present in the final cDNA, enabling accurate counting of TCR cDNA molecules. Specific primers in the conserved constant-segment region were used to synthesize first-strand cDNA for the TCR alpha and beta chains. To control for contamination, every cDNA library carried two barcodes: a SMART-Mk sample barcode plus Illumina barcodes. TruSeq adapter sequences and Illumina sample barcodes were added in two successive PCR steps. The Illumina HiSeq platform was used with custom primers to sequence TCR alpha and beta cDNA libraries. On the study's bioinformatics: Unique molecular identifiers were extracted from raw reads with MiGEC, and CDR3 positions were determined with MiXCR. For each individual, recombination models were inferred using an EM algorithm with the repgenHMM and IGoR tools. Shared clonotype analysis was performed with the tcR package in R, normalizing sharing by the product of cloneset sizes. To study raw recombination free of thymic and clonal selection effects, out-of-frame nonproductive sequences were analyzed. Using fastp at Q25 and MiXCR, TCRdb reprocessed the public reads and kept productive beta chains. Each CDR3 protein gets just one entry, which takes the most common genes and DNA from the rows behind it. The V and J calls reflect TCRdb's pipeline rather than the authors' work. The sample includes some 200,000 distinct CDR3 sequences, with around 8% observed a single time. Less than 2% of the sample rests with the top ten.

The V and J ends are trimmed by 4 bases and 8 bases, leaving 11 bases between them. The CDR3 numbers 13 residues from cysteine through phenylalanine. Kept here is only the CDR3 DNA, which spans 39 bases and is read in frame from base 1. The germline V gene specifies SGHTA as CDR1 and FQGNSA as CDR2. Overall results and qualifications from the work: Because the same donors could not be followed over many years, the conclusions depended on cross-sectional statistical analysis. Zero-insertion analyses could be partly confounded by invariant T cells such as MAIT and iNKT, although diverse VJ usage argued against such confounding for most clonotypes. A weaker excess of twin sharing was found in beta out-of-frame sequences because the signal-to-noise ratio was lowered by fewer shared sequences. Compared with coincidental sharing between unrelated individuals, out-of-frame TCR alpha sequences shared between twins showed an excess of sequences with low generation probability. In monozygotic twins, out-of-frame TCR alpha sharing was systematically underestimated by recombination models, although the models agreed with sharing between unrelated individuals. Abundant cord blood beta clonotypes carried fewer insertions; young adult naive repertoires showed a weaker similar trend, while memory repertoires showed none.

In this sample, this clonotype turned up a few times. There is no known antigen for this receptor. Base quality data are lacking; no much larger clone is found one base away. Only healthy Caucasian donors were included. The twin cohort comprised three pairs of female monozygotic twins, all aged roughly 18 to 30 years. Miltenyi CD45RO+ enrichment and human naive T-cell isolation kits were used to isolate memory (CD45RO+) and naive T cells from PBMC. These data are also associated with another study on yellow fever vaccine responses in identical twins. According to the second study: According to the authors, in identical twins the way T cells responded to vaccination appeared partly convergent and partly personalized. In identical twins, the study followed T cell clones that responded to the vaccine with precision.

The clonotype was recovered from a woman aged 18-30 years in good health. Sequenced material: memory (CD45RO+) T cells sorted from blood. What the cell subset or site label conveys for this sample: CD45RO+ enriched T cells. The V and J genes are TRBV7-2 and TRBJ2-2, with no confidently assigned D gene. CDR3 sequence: CASSSFGAGELFF. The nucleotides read TGTGCCAGCAGCTCCTTTGGTGCGGGGGAGCTGTTTTTT. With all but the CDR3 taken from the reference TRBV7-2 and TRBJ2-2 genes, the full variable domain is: GAGVSQSPSNKVTEKGKDVELRCDPISGHTALYWYRQSLGQGLEFLIYFQGNSAPDKSGLPSDRFSAERTGGSVSTLTIQRTQQEDSAVYLCASSSFGAGELFFGEGSRLTVL.